The next 31 T cell receptor beta chains were all read from a single sample in a study of CD8 T cells in ankylosing spondylitis. These receptors' antigens are unknown. TCRdb re-called the 5' RACE reads with MiXCR, one entry per CDR3 protein. The profile covers about 390,000 distinct CDR3 sequences, with around 24% appearing a single time and roughly a sixth taken by the ten largest. Whole-study results and caveats: A TCR beta motif of roughly 8 highly homologous variants appeared characteristic of ankylosing spondylitis blood.

Sample: blood, either unsorted or a sorted T cell fraction (not recorded which). The receptors originated from a male donor with ankylosing spondylitis.

The V and J genes are TRBV5-1 and TRBJ1-4, with D possibly matching TRBD1 (5 bases). Germline CDR1 reads SGHRS; CDR2 reads YFSETQ. V was trimmed by 1 base and J by 8 bases, leaving 12 bases between them. The CDR3 contains 14 residues. The CDR3 nucleotides are TGCGCCAGCAGCTTGAGCCAGGGCAGCGAAAAACTGTTTTTT. It encodes CASSLSQGSEKLFF.

The sample holds a few counts of this clonotype. This rearrangement joins TRBV5-4 to TRBJ1-2; D remains unclear. Germline CDR1 reads SGHNT; CDR2 reads YYREEE (reference sequence). The CDR3 loop spans 13 amino acids. V was cut by 0 bases and J by 2 bases, with 5 bases left in between. The CDR3 region has the DNA TGTGCCAGCAGCTTGGGATCAAACTATGGCTACACCTTC. Translating it yields CASSLGSNYGYTF.

This clonotype was seen a few times. This chain links TRBV29-1 with TRBJ1-2; possible D gene TRBD1, 5 bases. Trimming cost V 6 bases and J 1 base, with 15 bases left between them. The germline CDR1 and CDR2 sequences are SQVTM and ANQGSEA. The CDR3 consists of 14 residues. CDR3 nucleotides: TGCAGCGTGCAAGACAGCCGGATTAACTATGGCTACACCTTC. The encoded protein is CSVQDSRINYGYTF.

In this sample, this clonotype turned up many times. The chain has TRBV10-1 and TRBJ1-5; D remains unclear. The length of the CDR3 is 12 residues. Germline assignment: CDR1 WNHNN and CDR2 SYGVQD (reference sequence). V dropped 3 bases and J dropped 4 bases, with 4 bases sitting between them. The CDR3 DNA sequence: TGCGCCAGCAGTGATTCGAATCAGCCCCAGCATTTT. Residues: CASSDSNQPQHF.

This clonotype was observed a handful of times. CDR3 sequence: CASSDPGLADNTGELFF. As DNA, the CDR3 is TGCGCCAGCAGTGACCCCGGACTAGCGGATAACACCGGGGAGCTGTTTTTT. The chain links TRBV10-1 to TRBJ2-2, with 10 bases matching TRBD2. This CDR3 has 17 residues. V lost 3 bases, J lost 2 bases, and 6 bases stayed unmatched. The germline CDR1 and CDR2 sequences are WNHNN and SYGVQD (reference sequence).

V is TRBV14 and J is TRBJ2-5; weak D call: TRBD1 (6 bases). The germline V and J ends were trimmed by 4 bases and 0 bases, with 12 bases remaining between them. This CDR3 is built from 15 residues. Per germline, CDR1 SGHDN and CDR2 FVKESK. The CDR3: CASSPGHLYQETQYF. The DNA for the CDR3 is TGTGCCAGCAGCCCGGGACACTTGTACCAAGAGACCCAGTACTTC.

The chain joins TRBV25-1 to TRBJ2-1; D is ambiguous. V shed 7 bases and J shed 3 bases, with 7 bases lying between them. The CDR3 consists of 12 residues. CDR1 and CDR2 from the germline V gene are MGHDK and SYGVNS. The CDR3 region has the DNA TGTGCCAGCAAGTCCTACTACAATGAGCAGTTCTTC. This codes for CASKSYYNEQFF. Full variable domain (missing parts from reference TRBV25-1 and TRBJ2-1): EADIYQTPRYLVIGTGKKITLECSQTMGHDKMYWYQQDPGMELHLIHYSYGVNSTEKGDLSSESTVSRIRTEHFPLTLESARPSHTSQYLCASKSYYNEQFFGPGTRLTVL.

This clonotype was seen a few times. CDR3 DNA: TGTGCCAGCAGTTTCATGCGGGTGGGAGAGACCCAGTACTTC. Its protein product is CASSFMRVGETQYF. The chain joins TRBV12-3 or TRBV12-4 to TRBJ2-5; perhaps TRBD2 as D (5 bases). CDR3 size: 14 residues. Trimming pared 3 bases from V and 4 bases from J, leaving 12 bases between.

The chain is built from TRBV28 and TRBJ1-3, with a weak D call TRBD1 (5 bases). CDR3 size: 16 residues. V shed 3 bases and J shed 1 base, with 13 bases lying between them. Germline V CDR1 and CDR2: MDHEN, SYDVKM. The CDR3: CASSFGGGMSGNTIYF. CDR3 nucleotide sequence: TGTGCCAGCAGTTTTGGTGGGGGGATGTCTGGAAACACCATATATTTT.

This clonotype was seen only a few times. This chain links TRBV20-1 with TRBJ2-7, with 11 positions matching TRBD2. Unmatched junction bases numbered 5, after V lost 5 bases and J lost 2 bases. This CDR3 is 14 amino acids long. Germline assignment: CDR1 DFQATT and CDR2 SNEGSKA (reference sequence). This chain's CDR3 is CSASMTSGTYEQYF. The CDR3 coding sequence is TGCAGTGCTTCCATGACTAGCGGGACCTACGAGCAGTACTTC.

The rearrangement joins TRBV15 to TRBJ1-5; tentatively, D is TRBD1 (6 bases). With 6 bases removed from V and 8 bases from J, the gap between germline ends came to 20 bases. Per germline, CDR1 LNHNV and CDR2 YYDKDF (reference sequence). The CDR3 length is 15 residues. The CDR3 loop reads CATSRRQAPGEPQHF. Written as DNA, the CDR3 is TGTGCCACCAGTCGAAGACAGGCTCCTGGGGAGCCCCAGCATTTT.

This clonotype turned up a few times. The chain employs TRBV28 and TRBJ2-1, with 7 bases lining up with TRBD1. The CDR3 sequence is 16 residues long. Germline V gene sequence: CDR1 MDHEN, CDR2 SYDVKM. Unmatched junction bases numbered 7, after V lost 3 bases and J lost 2 bases. The CDR3 DNA reads TGTGCCAGCAGTTTTGGACAGGCACTCCCCTACAATGAGCAGTTCTTC. Translation: CASSFGQALPYNEQFF.

The V gene is TRBV12-3 or TRBV12-4, the J gene TRBJ2-7; 10 bases map to TRBD1. The CDR3 totals 15 residues. J was trimmed by 5 bases and V by 6 bases; bases with no gene match: 10. As DNA, the CDR3 is TGTGCCAGCAGACCCGTGACAGGGGGCGACCACGAGCAGTACTTC. As protein: CASRPVTGGDHEQYF.

The rearrangement links TRBV29-1 to TRBJ2-3, with 10 bases identical to TRBD1. Germline trimming cut 6 bases from V and 3 bases from J; bases unmatched to any gene: 9. CDR3 length: 15 residues. Germline CDR1 SQVTM, CDR2 ANQGSEA. The CDR3 here is CSVLRQGARTDTQYF. In DNA, the CDR3 is TGCAGCGTACTTCGACAGGGGGCTAGGACAGATACGCAGTATTTT.

The sample holds one count of this clonotype. The gene calls are TRBV19 and TRBJ2-2; unclear D gene. The CDR3 is made up of 14 amino acids. Germline V CDR1 and CDR2: LNHDA, SQIVND (reference sequence). Trimming cost V 3 bases and J 2 bases, with 7 bases left between them. CDR3 sequence: CASSIQDNTGELFF. The CDR3 nucleotides are TGTGCCAGTAGTATTCAGGACAACACCGGGGAGCTGTTTTTT.

This clonotype was observed at least ten times. V and J are TRBV6-4 and TRBJ2-7; D not resolved. CDR3 length: 14 amino acids. Germline loops: CDR1 MRHNA, CDR2 SNTAGT. The ends were cut back, 3 bases at V and 7 bases at J, with 16 bases in the middle. CDR3 sequence: CASSERSRSGEQYF. Written as DNA, the CDR3 is TGTGCCAGCAGTGAGAGGTCTAGAAGTGGGGAGCAGTACTTC.

This clonotype was counted ten times or more. V usage is TRBV12-3 or TRBV12-4 and J usage is TRBJ1-1; D is uncertain. The CDR3 is made up of 12 amino acids. Between the trimmed V and J ends, which lost 2 bases and 7 bases, there was a span of 8 bases. The CDR3 bases are TGTGCCAGCAGTTTAAACGGTCTTGAAGCTTTCTTT. This encodes CASSLNGLEAFF.

The chain couples TRBV19 to TRBJ2-1, with 13 nucleotides matching TRBD2. This CDR3 contains 15 residues. V lost 3 bases, J lost 6 bases, and 2 bases stayed unmatched. From germline, CDR1 is LNHDA and CDR2 SQIVND (reference sequence). CDR3: CASSMTSGRPNEQFF. CDR3 in DNA: TGTGCCAGTAGTATGACTAGCGGGAGGCCCAATGAGCAGTTCTTC.

V and J are TRBV6-1 and TRBJ2-2; D unclear. Germline V gene data show CDR1 as MNHNS and CDR2 as SASEGT. This CDR3 is built from 14 residues. Trimming shortened V by 9 bases and J by 0 bases, and 11 bases separated the two germline ends. CDR3 nucleotides: TGTGCCAGTAAGACGGTGGCGAACACCGGGGAGCTGTTTTTT. Protein sequence: CASKTVANTGELFF.

The CDR3 bases are TGTGCCAGCAGCTTACCCCTAAGGGCGGGAGATAGGGAGACCCAGTACTTC. It specifies CASSLPLRAGDRETQYF. The chain couples TRBV7-2 to TRBJ2-5; 7 bases align to TRBD2. Germline CDR1 is SGHTA and CDR2 is FQGNSA. The junction had 14 bases not matched to a gene; V was cut back by 2 bases and J by 5 bases. This CDR3 comprises 17 residues.

The V and J genes are TRBV12-3 or TRBV12-4 and TRBJ1-5; 8 positions agree with TRBD1. CDR3 size: 13 residues. The J segment lost 7 bases and the V segment lost 7 bases, leaving 6 bases of the junction unmatched. The CDR3 DNA reads as TGTGCCAGCACCAAACAGGGGGTCCAGCCCCAGCATTTT. Its translation: CASTKQGVQPQHF.

V is TRBV6-1 and J is TRBJ2-3; TRBD2 aligns across 10 bases. The CDR3 sequence is 15 residues long. Unmatched junction bases numbered 7, after V lost 5 bases and J lost 5 bases. The V gene's germline CDR1 is MNHNS and CDR2 SASEGT. Written as DNA, the CDR3 is TGTGCCAGCAGTCGGGCTAGCGGGAGCCTAGATACGCAGTATTTT. This gives the protein CASSRASGSLDTQYF.

The chain recombines TRBV29-1 with TRBJ2-1; the match to TRBD2 covers 12 bases. V lost 0 bases and J lost 10; bases outside the gene matches: 13. This CDR3 comprises 17 residues. Looked up from germline, CDR1 is SQVTM and CDR2 is ANQGSEA. The CDR3 DNA reads TGCAGCGTTGAAGATCTCAAGTCTAGCGGGAGGGCCCGGGAGCAGTTCTTC. Residues: CSVEDLKSSGRAREQFF.

This clonotype was recorded many times. The CDR3 DNA is TGTGCCAGCAGCTTAAGACGTACGACAGAGACCCAGTACTTC. Residues: CASSLRRTTETQYF. The chain is built from TRBV11-2 and TRBJ2-5; D not certain. V was clipped by 2 bases and J by 4 bases, with 11 bases between them. The germline CDR1 and CDR2 sequences are SGHAT and FQNNGV. The CDR3 sequence is 14 residues long.

The rearrangement links TRBV29-1 to TRBJ2-1; D is unclear. V lost 0 bases and J lost 5, with 14 bases in between. Germline V gene data show CDR1 as SQVTM and CDR2 as ANQGSEA. The CDR3 is 15 residues long. The CDR3 is CSVEDLSTTHNEQFF. CDR3 DNA: TGCAGCGTTGAAGATCTCAGTACTACCCACAATGAGCAGTTCTTC.

This clonotype was counted only a few times. The chain couples TRBV29-1 to TRBJ2-7; possibly TRBD2 for D (7 bases). Trimming shortened V by 5 bases and J by 5 bases, and 13 bases separated the two germline ends. The V gene's germline CDR1 is SQVTM and CDR2 ANQGSEA. This CDR3 contains 12 residues. The DNA for the CDR3 is TGCAGCGTTCTTTCGGGGGGCGACGAGCAGTACTTC. Translation: CSVLSGGDEQYF.

This clonotype was seen only once. The V and J genes are TRBV28 and TRBJ1-4; 9 positions match TRBD1. The CDR3 is 16 residues long. The trim removed 5 bases at V and 7 bases at J, leaving 11 bases unmatched. Per germline, CDR1 MDHEN and CDR2 SYDVKM. The CDR3 nucleotides are TGTGCCAGCAGTCCCCCCTCCGGGACAGGGACTGAAAAACTGTTTTTT. Its protein product is CASSPPSGTGTEKLFF.

This chain joins TRBV11-2 and TRBJ2-3, with TRBD2 matching 12 bases. V shed 2 bases, J shed 4 bases, and the junction held 13 bases outside the gene matches. Germline values: CDR1 SGHAT, CDR2 FQNNGV. The CDR3 runs to 19 residues. The CDR3 here is CASSLRPLLAGGLSDTQYF. The CDR3 coding sequence is TGTGCCAGCAGCTTAAGGCCCCTACTAGCGGGAGGACTATCAGATACGCAGTATTTT.

The chain has TRBV20-1 and TRBJ2-3; D is possibly TRBD1 or TRBD2 (5 bases each). V gave up 1 base and J gave up 2 bases, with 13 bases separating them. The CDR3 contains 15 residues. The germline gives CDR1 DFQATT, CDR2 SNEGSKA (reference sequence). The DNA of the CDR3 is TGCAGTGCTAGAGGACAGAACGGGGTCACAGATACGCAGTATTTT. Encoded protein: CSARGQNGVTDTQYF.

The chain has TRBV20-1 and TRBJ1-5; D is ambiguous. Trimming took 2 bases from V and 7 from J, leaving 12 bases between them. The CDR3 is made up of 13 amino acids. The V gene's germline CDR1 is DFQATT and CDR2 SNEGSKA (reference sequence). The CDR3 DNA follows: TGCAGTGCTAGATCCACCAGAAGGCAGCCCCAGCATTTT. Translation gives CSARSTRRQPQHF.

The chain combines TRBV28 with TRBJ2-1; 13 positions agree with TRBD2. The CDR3 totals 16 residues. The germline CDR1 and CDR2 sequences are MDHEN and SYDVKM. The trim removed 5 bases at V and 7 bases at J, leaving 8 bases unmatched. CDR3 region: CASSRTSGSRGNEQFF. The CDR3, as DNA: TGTGCCAGCAGTAGGACTAGCGGGAGCAGGGGGAATGAGCAGTTCTTC.